Included here is one T cell receptor beta chain sequence, with context. This clonotype was detected many times. There is no known antigen for this receptor. Per-base qualities were not stored, and no clone one base away is much larger. The source of the sample is a study of blood T cells in healthy people across ages (dated by TCRdb to between 2015 and 2016). Regarding the complete study: In model experiments, template switching captured about one uniquely barcoded TCR beta cDNA molecule for every two T cells. The donors were divided into four age groups: young (average approximately 15 years), middle-aged (about 39), aged (about 61) and long-lived (82). The study analyzed two additional independent replicas of 1 million unique cDNA reads from the same blood draw for two donors, one aged 18 to 29 and one aged 80 or older. Age-related changes in TCR beta repertoire diversity were measured in the study by deep sequencing normalized with unique cDNA molecular identifiers. Results and caveats for the whole study, not just this receptor: Estimates of total diversity from one million sequenced T cells were regarded as lower bounds and underestimates. Because donor CMV infection status was unknown, age-related changes in expanded clonotypes were potentially confounded. Compared with the aged group, the long-lived group had more naive CD4+ T cells, fewer expanded clones and increased TCR diversity, suggesting age selection. The percentage of naive T cells measured by flow cytometry correlated strongly with observed TCR beta diversity. As age increased, observed TCR beta diversity per million T cells dropped in a roughly linear way, and a significant reduction was already evident by age about 40. Since profiling was done on bulk unsorted PBMCs, naive and antigen-experienced compartments could not be conclusively compared.

Systemically healthy Caucasian individuals from Russia, approximately 39 in total and aged about 6 to 100 years, were included as donors. Approximately 9.3 milliliters of peripheral blood were drawn from each donor into EDTA-treated Vacutainer tubes. Ficoll-Paque density-gradient centrifugation was used to isolate PBMCs, with at least 6 million per sample. Total RNA, at least 5.5 micrograms per sample, was extracted from PBMCs with Trizol reagent. For every donor, an aliquot of PBMCs went through flow cytometry to measure the percentages of naive CD45RAhigh/CD27high T cells. The method was 5' RACE. TCRdb lists the instrument as Illumina HiSeq 2500. A second PCR of 7 to 11 cycles was performed with a sample-barcoded 5' primer and a J-beta primer mix. A unique molecular identifier was introduced onto each TCR beta cDNA molecule by a template-switch 5' adaptor carrying 12 random nucleotides. Each sample yielded at least 2.5 million CDR3-containing paired-end reads. First-strand cDNA synthesis was performed from all RNA using the Mint cDNA synthesis kit, with priming by a TRBC-specific oligonucleotide. Following uracil-DNA glycosylase treatment, a first 18-cycle PCR with universal primers M1SS and BC2_uni_R was performed on all cDNA. The authors' analysis ran thus. Normalization of each sample was performed by random selection of 1 million high-quality reads, each carrying a distinct molecular identifier. Instead of being binned into consensus sequences, reads with shared molecular identifiers were discarded. MiTCR, set to a Q25 quality threshold and the strictest error-elimination algorithm, was used for CDR3 identification, clonotype clustering and error correction. A nonparametric unseen species model with Euler transformation was used to estimate lower-bound total TCR beta diversity. TCRdb cleaned the public reads at Q25 with fastp, built clones with MiXCR and kept in-frame beta chains. Duplicate CDR3 protein sequences are folded into a single record with the most common DNA and genes. These V and J calls are TCRdb output, not the study's own analysis. The sample data list more than 900,000 distinct CDR3 sequences, and almost 30% of these were observed just once. Of the sample, about 9.4% falls within the top ten clones.

The CDR3 measures 13 amino acids from cysteine to phenylalanine. The CDR3 DNA has 39 bases and is translated from base 1. The germline V gene (reference sequence) yields GTSNPN for CDR1 and SVGIG for CDR2. V gives up 2 bases and J gives up 5 bases, and the segment between their germline ends measures 13 bases. This sample was also put to use in a study of T cells of mothers and their children. In that second paper, the authors write: Donors were nine systemically healthy Caucasian individuals: three mothers and their six children. cDNA synthesis used all of the extracted RNA, with 1.5 ug of RNA in each 15 ul reaction. Sample barcodes and 2-4 random nucleotides were added via the M1S primer in the second PCR. Each mother yielded over 9 million TCR beta CDR3 reads and each child some 3 million reads. TCR recombination output is similarly shaped by thymic selection in related and unrelated pairs, with a minor effect exerted by inherited differences. Related mother-child pairs always showed normalized repertoire overlap that was slightly higher than in unrelated mother-child pairs, though the difference was never significant. No persistent microchimeric T cell clones were detected, at a sensitivity of approximately 100 clones per million clonotypes. Deep NGS was used in the study to compare the TCR beta repertoires of mothers and children and to look for features that separate related mother-child pairs from unrelated individuals. The mean age was roughly 36 +/- 4 years for the mothers and around 10 +/- 4 years for the children. After adapters were ligated using NEBNext reagents, the libraries underwent 100+100 nt paired-end sequencing on an Illumina HiSeq 2000. Mother and child libraries were prepared a month apart and sequenced in separate runs to prevent cross-contamination. Each donor had between roughly 500,000 and 2,100,000 distinct TCR beta clonotypes identified. Naive TCR beta clonotypes were estimated from low-frequency clonotypes matched to each donor's FACS-determined naive share, without sorting.

This TCR derives from a middle-aged woman in good health. Recombination linked TRBV30 to TRBJ2-7, with TRBD2 perhaps the D gene, on 6 matching bases. The sample taken for sequencing was blood. The DNA sequence is TGTGCCTGGAGTTCCGGGAGTAGCGACGAGCAGTACTTC. Its product reads: CAWSSGSSDEQYF.